This T cell receptor (beta chain) stems from a study of blood T cell repertoires in COVID-19 (dated by TCRdb to 2020 to 2021). Looking at the study overall: Samples from collaborators originated in the United States, Italy and Spain and spanned both the acute and convalescent phases of COVID-19. The prospective study material was composed of cDNA or gDNA derived from T cells, B-cell-depleted T cells, or PBMCs. Subjects who had been exposed to COVID-19, were actively infected with it, or had recovered from it provided the deeply sampled blood TCRbeta repertoires that made up the dataset. The repertoires were released in a freely available public database intended as a resource for research on the immune response to SARS-CoV-2. The samples were drawn from two sources: the first 160 participants of the ongoing ImmuneRACE study, and 1,254 subjects contributed by 6 global collaborators. The sample metadata nearly always contained a de-identified subject ID, COVID-19 status, age in years and sex. Where available, HLA class I and class II types were obtained from metadata supplied by the sample provider rather than from assay-based typing.

Trimming takes 5 bases off V and 5 bases off J; junction bases not matched to a gene: 7. CDR3 length: 14 amino acids, cysteine to phenylalanine. Only the CDR3 portion is preserved as DNA: 42 bases, with reading frame beginning at the first base. CDR1 and CDR2 (SGHTA, FQGNSA) derive from the germline V gene. Each collaborating institution followed its own protocols to collect whole blood in K2EDTA tubes. For TCRbeta analysis, collaborator samples were shipped as frozen whole blood, as isolated PBMCs, or as DNA extracted from either sample type. Overall study results and their limits: Clinical and demographic metadata were provided uncurated, with the amount varying by source and participant.

As concerns this clone: Which antigen it targets is not known. No base quality values were provided; no much bigger clone lies one nucleotide off.

TCRbeta CDR3 regions were amplified from genomic DNA using the immunoSEQ Assay, a bias-controlled multiplex PCR. The authors' analysis ran thus. Within the assay, amplification of reference gene primers was used to estimate how many nucleated cells each sample contained. To quantify the absolute abundance of each unique TCRbeta CDR3 rearrangement, sequence reads were collapsed and filtered. For each sample, productive Simpson clonality was calculated as the square root of Simpson's diversity index across productive rearrangements. What TCRdb holds here is the immuneACCESS table cut down to in-frame rearrangements. Part of the clones is not present; checked against another copy, under half of the missing clones reflect an unresolved V gene, and the others are unexplained. V and J calls and clone size come straight from that table; D and trimming were deduced from the DNA. Within this sample are about 110,000 clones, with 80% of them counted one time only. Jointly, the top ten make up more than 4% of the sample.

Rearrangement joined TRBV7-2 to TRBJ2-7, with 9 bases matching TRBD1. Sequencing was performed on peripheral blood. The sequence was obtained from a human donor in a cohort sampled during active or convalescent COVID-19. The encoded CDR3 is CASSHRDRAHEQYF. The sequence in DNA is TGTGCCAGCAGCCACCGGGACAGGGCCCACGAGCAGTACTTC.